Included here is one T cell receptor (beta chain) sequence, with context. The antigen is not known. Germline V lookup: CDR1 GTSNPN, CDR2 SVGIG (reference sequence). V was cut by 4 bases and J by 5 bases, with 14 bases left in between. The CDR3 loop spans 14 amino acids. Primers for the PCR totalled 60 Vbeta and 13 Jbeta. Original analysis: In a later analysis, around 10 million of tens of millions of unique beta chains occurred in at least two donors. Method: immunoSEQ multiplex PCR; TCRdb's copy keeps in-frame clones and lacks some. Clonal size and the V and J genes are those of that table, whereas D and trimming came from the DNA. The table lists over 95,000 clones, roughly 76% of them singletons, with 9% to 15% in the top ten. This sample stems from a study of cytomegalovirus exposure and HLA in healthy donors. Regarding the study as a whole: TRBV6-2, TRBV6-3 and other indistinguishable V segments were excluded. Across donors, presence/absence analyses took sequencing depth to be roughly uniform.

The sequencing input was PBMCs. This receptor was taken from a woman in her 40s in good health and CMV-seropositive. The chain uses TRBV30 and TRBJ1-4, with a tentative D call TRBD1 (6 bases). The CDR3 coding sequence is TGTGCCTGGAACACAGGGTGGGCCAATGAAAAACTGTTTTTT. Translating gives CAWNTGWANEKLFF.